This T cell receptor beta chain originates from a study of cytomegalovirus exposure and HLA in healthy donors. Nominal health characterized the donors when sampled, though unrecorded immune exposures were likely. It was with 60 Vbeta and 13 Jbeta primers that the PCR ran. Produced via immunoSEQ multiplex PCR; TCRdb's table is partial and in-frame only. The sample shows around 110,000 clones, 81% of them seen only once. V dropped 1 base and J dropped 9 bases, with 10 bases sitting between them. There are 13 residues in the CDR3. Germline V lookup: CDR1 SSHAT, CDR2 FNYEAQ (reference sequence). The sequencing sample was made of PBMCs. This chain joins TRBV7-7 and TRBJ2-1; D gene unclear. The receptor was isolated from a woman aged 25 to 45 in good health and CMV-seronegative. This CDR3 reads CASSLDRSGEQFF. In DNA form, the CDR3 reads TGTGCCAGCAGCTTAGATCGTTCCGGTGAGCAGTTCTTC.